The entry that follows covers one T cell receptor (beta chain) sequence. This entry comes from a study of blood T cell repertoires in COVID-19. Background on the study: COVID-19 samples from acute and convalescent phases originated in the United States, Italy and Spain. T cells, B-cell-depleted T cells, or PBMCs provided the cDNA or gDNA that served as material.

Original processing methods: Estimation of nucleated cell counts relied on the amplification of reference gene primers. Libraries were prepared by immunoSEQ multiplex PCR; TCRdb keeps only in-frame clonotypes and omits some of them. For V, J and clone size, that table is used; D and trimming come from the DNA. The profile shows over 150,000 clones, more than 75% of them singletons. CDR1 and CDR2 from the germline V gene are SGHAT and FQNNGV. Unmatched junction bases numbered 4, after V lost 8 bases and J lost 3 bases. The CDR3 covers 14 residues. The source material was peripheral blood. The chain employs TRBV11-2 and TRBJ2-1; 10 bases agree with TRBD2. The clonotype was recovered from a man aged 35 to 55 with acute or convalescent COVID-19. Here the CDR3 DNA reads TGTGCCAGCGCCGTAGCGGGGGGCTACAATGAGCAGTTCTTC. This gives the protein CASAVAGGYNEQFF.